The following is a T cell receptor beta chain sequence with its context. Its target is unknown. The data were obtained in a study of cytomegalovirus exposure and HLA in healthy donors. Per the germline V gene, CDR1 is MGHRA and CDR2 is YSYEKL. Trimming took 2 bases from V and 5 from J, leaving 10 bases between them. The CDR3 is 15 amino acids. General study findings and limits: Later analysis suggested links between common viral pathogens and several top significant clusters. An analysis done earlier found most TCR beta V segments productive about 87% or about 30% of the time.

The PCR had 60 Vbeta and 13 Jbeta primers. Sequencing was performed with immunoSEQ multiplex PCR; in TCRdb, only in-frame clones are kept and a portion is missing. The table includes around 130,000 clones, around 74% detected once. Sequencing input: PBMCs. V usage is TRBV4-1 and J usage is TRBJ1-6, with TRBD1 as a possible D gene (5 bases). This sequence originates from a man aged 40-49 years in good health and CMV-seropositive. The CDR3 DNA reads TGCGCCAGCAGCCAACTAACGGACAATAATTCACCCCTCCACTTT. Translated: CASSQLTDNNSPLHF.